A selection of T cell receptor beta chains follows, all from one sample in a study of cytomegalovirus exposure and HLA in healthy donors. TCRdb's table, derived via immunoSEQ multiplex PCR, lists solely in-frame clones and lacks some. The sample shows around 65,000 clones, around 72% of them seen only once. Sequencing was performed on PBMCs. These receptors all come from a man aged 50 to 60 in good health and CMV-seropositive. The CDR3 runs from the conserved cysteine through the conserved F or W.

TRBJ2-3	TRBV7-9	CASTSLAGGPADTQYF
TRBJ1-1	TRBV10-2	CAAIGGTEAFF
TRBJ1-1	TRBV18	CASSSTGYTEAFF
TRBJ2-2	TRBV6-5	CASSYPSGIRTGELFF
TRBJ2-2	TRBV7-2	CASSFGGPGELFF
TRBJ1-2	TRBV7-9	CASSFGQANYGYTF
TRBJ2-4	TRBV5-1	CASSLEGDRNIQYF
TRBJ1-1	TRBV6-5	CASSYSRQGDTEAFF
TRBJ2-7	TRBV6-5	CASSYLRGLGEQYF
TRBJ2-7	TRBV10-3	CAISGLLTETYEQYF
TRBJ2-2	TRBV5-1	CASSRGENTGELFF
TRBJ1-2	TRBV9	CASSPEQGVYGYTF
TRBJ2-2	TRBV7-9	CASSQAGTANTGELFF
TRBJ1-5	TRBV7-2	CASSPRTGGANQPQHF
TRBJ2-7	TRBV6-5	CASRMNRGLSYEQYF
TRBJ2-1	TRBV5-4	CASTHDRAGTYNEQFF
TRBJ2-1	TRBV6-4	CASSEQGVNNEQFF
TRBJ2-1	TRBV28	CASSPSGSVYNEQFF
TRBJ2-7	TRBV27	CASSFGRSYEQYF
TRBJ2-7	TRBV28	CASVSSVYEQYF
TRBJ1-1	TRBV5-6	CASSFSQGYYTEAFF
TRBJ2-2	TRBV6-5	CASRATQGSTGELFF
TRBJ2-7	TRBV30	CACSAPSGSGYEQYF
TRBJ2-4	TRBV5-6	CASSLVGGQTDIQYF
TRBJ2-1	TRBV10-3	CAITGVGGSHNEQFF
TRBJ2-2	TRBV6-1	CASKRDPNSGELFF
TRBJ1-3	TRBV6-5	CASSWAYGNTIYF
TRBJ1-2	TRBV7-2	CASSSDREYGYTF
TRBJ2-2	TRBV7-2	CASSPAGGDTGELFF